These 24 T cell receptor beta chains came from one sample sequenced in a study of T cells after yellow fever vaccination. MiXCR was run by TCRdb on the 5' RACE reads, yielding one entry per CDR3 protein. The sample includes approximately 450,000 distinct CDR3 sequences, approximately 18% of them seen just once. The sequenced sample was PBMCs, obtained before the yellow fever booster vaccination. These receptors all come from a man between 18 and 29 years old who received the YFV17D yellow fever vaccine.

V usage is TRBV29-1 and J usage is TRBJ2-1; 8 nucleotides agree with TRBD2. CDR3 length: 13 residues. V was clipped by 6 bases and J by 2 bases; unmatched bases: 3. The germline gives CDR1 SQVTM, CDR2 ANQGSEA. CDR3 DNA sequence: TGCAGCGTAGGACTAGCAGCCTACAATGAGCAGTTCTTC. Translated, it gives CSVGLAAYNEQFF.

In the case of this clonotype: Sequence at one end of the junction differs from germline and may be a read error. The V gene is TRBV4-2, the J gene TRBJ2-3; D call uncertain. In germline, CDR1 is LGHNA, CDR2 YNFKEQ. This CDR3 spans 14 amino acids. CDR3 protein: CASNQVSDTDTQYF. CDR3 DNA sequence: TGTGCCAGCAACCAAGTCAGCGACACAGATACGCAGTATTTT.

The gene calls are TRBV7-3 and TRBJ2-2; TRBD2 matches 9 bases. The V and J ends lost 1 base and 0 bases, in that order; junction bases with no gene match: 6. Germline CDR1 and CDR2: SGHTA and FQGTGA. This CDR3 region has 18 residues. In nucleotides, the CDR3 is TGTGCCAGCAGCTTAAGCCTAGCGGGGTACGCGAACACCGGGGAGCTGTTTTTT. Its protein is CASSLSLAGYANTGELFF.

This clonotype was observed a few times. The CDR3 nucleotides read TGCGCCAGCAGTCAAGGTAGCGGGGAGACAGATACGCAGTATTTT. Amino acid sequence: CASSQGSGETDTQYF. The chain uses TRBV23-1 and TRBJ2-3; 8 nucleotides line up with TRBD2. TRBV23-1 is placed among ORFs of uncertain function. The ends lost 2 bases at V and 3 bases at J; junction bases unmatched: 4. The CDR3 length is 15 residues.

A note on this clonotype: This CDR3 is missing its conserved last phenylalanine or tryptophan, likely due to a read error. The genes are TRBV28 and TRBJ1-2, with 7 bases lining up with TRBD1. Trimming removed 6 bases from V and 3 bases from J; junction bases left unmatched: 4. The CDR3 length is 13 residues. Germline V gene lookup returns CDR1 MDHEN and CDR2 SYDVKM. The CDR3, as DNA: TGTGCCAGCAGCTCCGGACAGGACTATGGCTACACCTTA. Its protein is CASSSGQDYGYTL.

This clonotype was found a few times. The CDR3 here is CASSALGLAHRETQYF. The CDR3, as DNA: TGTGCCAGCAGCGCCCTGGGACTAGCGCATCGGGAGACCCAGTACTTC. The rearrangement joins TRBV9 to TRBJ2-5; 10 bases line up with TRBD2. V gave up 3 bases and J gave up 5 bases; unmatched junction bases: 10. The CDR3 spans 16 residues. CDR1 is SGDLS, CDR2 YYNGEE, per germline.

Only a few counts were recorded for this clonotype. The chain employs TRBV9 and TRBJ2-1, with 8 bases identical to TRBD2. V shed 0 bases, J shed 9 bases, and the junction held 11 bases outside the gene matches. Germline V gene lookup returns CDR1 SGDLS and CDR2 YYNGEE. This CDR3 has 16 amino acids. The CDR3 DNA reads as TGTGCCAGCAGCGTAGTTGCGTCGGGGGGGGAAATTGAGCAGTTCTTC. This gives the protein CASSVVASGGEIEQFF.

This clonotype was picked up a small number of times. The chain uses TRBV15 and TRBJ1-4; D call uncertain. The CDR3 length is 14 residues. Trimming pared 8 bases from V and 0 bases from J, leaving 10 bases between. Germline-derived CDR1 and CDR2 are LNHNV and YYDKDF (reference sequence). The CDR3 here is CATREAATNEKLFF. In DNA form, the CDR3 reads TGTGCCACCCGAGAAGCTGCAACTAATGAAAAACTGTTTTTT.

The rearrangement links TRBV10-3 to TRBJ2-7, with TRBD1 matching 9 bases. Germline-derived CDR1 and CDR2 are ENHRY and SYGVKD. The J segment lost 0 bases and the V segment lost 7 bases, leaving 10 bases of the junction unmatched. The CDR3 is 16 amino acids. The CDR3, as DNA: TGTGCCATCACGGCCGGGACAGGGTCTCACTCCTACGAGCAGTACTTC. Protein: CAITAGTGSHSYEQYF.

This chain links TRBV7-9 with TRBJ1-5, with D perhaps matching TRBD1 (6 bases). In germline, CDR1 is SEHNR, CDR2 FQNEAQ (reference sequence). Trimming pared 6 bases from V and 5 bases from J, leaving 14 bases between. The CDR3 has 14 amino acids. The CDR3 protein is CASSRTERDQPQHF. Here the CDR3 DNA reads TGTGCCAGCAGTAGGACAGAACGTGATCAGCCCCAGCATTTT.

This clonotype was seen a few times. The chain employs TRBV14 and TRBJ2-1, with TRBD1 as a possible D gene (6 bases). Trimming took 1 base from V and 2 from J, leaving 12 bases between them. The CDR3 is 16 amino acids. Germline assignment: CDR1 SGHDN and CDR2 FVKESK. The CDR3 DNA reads as TGTGCCAGCAGCCAAGCCCCGACAGGAGCCTACAATGAGCAGTTCTTC. Encoded protein: CASSQAPTGAYNEQFF.

This clonotype was counted at least ten times. This sequence joins TRBV6-6 and TRBJ2-3, with D tentatively TRBD1 (5 bases). Germline CDR1 MNHNY, CDR2 SVGAGI (reference sequence). V shed 6 bases and J shed 9 bases, with 16 bases lying between them. CDR3 length equals 13 residues. CDR3 sequence (DNA): TGTGCCAGCAGCTCAGCGAGGACATCGACGCAGTATTTT. Translated, it gives CASSSARTSTQYF.

The chain recombines TRBV7-9 with TRBJ1-4; D remains ambiguous. V was shortened by 4 bases and J by 5 bases, with 14 bases between the two germline ends. The CDR3 contains 15 residues. Germline V gene data show CDR1 as SEHNR and CDR2 as FQNEAQ (reference sequence). The CDR3 is CASSSVPRLNEKLFF. The DNA for the CDR3 is TGTGCCAGCAGCTCTGTCCCCAGATTAAATGAAAAACTGTTTTTT. The full variable domain, in which reference TRBV7-9 and TRBJ1-4 provide the parts outside the CDR3, is DTGVSQNPRHKITKRGQNVTFRCDPISEHNRLYWYRQTLGQGPEFLTYFQNEAQLEKSRLLSDRFSAERPKGSFSTLEIQRTEQGDSAMYLCASSSVPRLNEKLFFGSGTQLSVL.

This chain uses TRBV9 with TRBJ2-3; D uncertain. Germline CDR1 and CDR2: SGDLS and YYNGEE. V gave up 4 bases and J gave up 2 bases, with 8 bases separating them. This CDR3 has 13 amino acids. DNA of the CDR3: TGTGCCAGCAGCACCCTAACCACAGATACGCAGTATTTT. Residues: CASSTLTTDTQYF.

This chain uses TRBV7-9 with TRBJ1-4, with D possibly matching TRBD1 (5 bases). V lost 4 bases to trimming and J lost 8 bases, with 11 bases between them. This CDR3 has 13 residues. Germline-derived CDR1 and CDR2 are SEHNR and FQNEAQ (reference sequence). DNA of the CDR3: TGTGCCAGCAGCTCCAGGGAGCGGGAAAAACTGTTTTTT. This codes for CASSSREREKLFF.

This clonotype was seen a handful of times. The chain employs TRBV6-2 or TRBV6-3 and TRBJ2-3, with TRBD2 as a possible D gene (5 bases). The CDR3 totals 16 residues. In germline, CDR1 is MNHEY, CDR2 SVGEGT. The V gene lost 0 bases and the J gene lost 4 bases, with 14 bases spanning the gap. CDR3 sequence (DNA): TGTGCCAGCAGTTACTCGACTATAGGGAAGCCAGATACGCAGTATTTT. The encoded protein is CASSYSTIGKPDTQYF.

This chain uses TRBV12-3 or TRBV12-4 with TRBJ2-2, with 8 bases aligning to TRBD2. The trim removed 6 bases at V and 3 bases at J, leaving 12 bases unmatched. This CDR3 spans 17 amino acids. The CDR3 DNA reads TGTGCCAGCAGGCCCGGGGGGGGCCGATCGGACACCGGGGAGCTGTTTTTT. Protein sequence: CASRPGGGRSDTGELFF.

The chain employs TRBV12-3 or TRBV12-4 and TRBJ1-6; the D gene is possibly TRBD1 (6 bases). V lost 5 bases, J lost 7 bases, and 15 bases lay in between. This CDR3 contains 15 residues. The CDR3 spells CASSPQGPVNSPLHF. The DNA for the CDR3 is TGTGCCAGCAGTCCACAGGGCCCCGTGAATTCACCCCTCCACTTT.

V is TRBV3-1 and J is TRBJ2-3; tentative D call: TRBD2 (5 bases). Germline V gene data show CDR1 as LGHDT and CDR2 as YNNKEL (reference sequence). V was clipped by 1 base and J by 6 bases, with 11 bases between them. This CDR3 region has 14 residues. CDR3 sequence: CASSQGAPGDTQYF. CDR3 sequence (DNA): TGTGCCAGCAGCCAAGGGGCCCCGGGGGATACGCAGTATTTT.

This clonotype appeared many times. The rearrangement links TRBV4-3 to TRBJ1-2; D unresolved. The CDR3 is made up of 17 amino acids. V dropped 4 bases and J dropped 4 bases, with 22 bases sitting between them. Germline V gives CDR1 LGHNA, CDR2 YSLEER. In nucleotides, the CDR3 is TGCGCCAGCAGCCCTAGCAGGTCGCCTGGTGTGGTCTATGGCTACACCTTC. Amino acid sequence: CASSPSRSPGVVYGYTF.

The chain carries TRBV7-9 and TRBJ1-5, with TRBD1 matching 7 bases. Germline lookup yields CDR1 SEHNR and CDR2 FQNEAQ (reference sequence). The J segment lost 6 bases and the V segment lost 5 bases, leaving 7 bases of the junction unmatched. The CDR3 has 14 residues. The CDR3 nucleotides read TGTGCCAGCAGCCCAGGGGGGTTCGGTCAGCCCCAGCATTTT. Its protein is CASSPGGFGQPQHF.

The sample holds a few counts of this clonotype. The rearrangement joins TRBV20-1 to TRBJ1-1; no definite D call. Trimming cost V 1 base and J 3 bases, with 9 bases left between them. The CDR3 sequence is 13 residues long. In germline, CDR1 is DFQATT, CDR2 SNEGSKA (reference sequence). The DNA of the CDR3 is TGCAGTGCTAGAGGGTCTTTAGACACTGAAGCTTTCTTT. This encodes CSARGSLDTEAFF.

The chain recombines TRBV7-2 with TRBJ2-5; D gene ambiguous. The CDR3 consists of 13 residues. Germline V CDR1 and CDR2: SGHTA, FQGNSA. V was cut by 2 bases and J by 4 bases, with 8 bases left in between. The DNA of the CDR3 is TGTGCCAGCAGCTTAAGTCTCACAGAGACCCAGTACTTC. Translating gives CASSLSLTETQYF.

This clonotype was counted ten times or more. The genes are TRBV7-2 and TRBJ2-5, with 11 bases that match TRBD2. The CDR3 consists of 16 residues. The trim removed 2 bases at V and 5 bases at J, leaving 7 bases unmatched. Germline CDR1 reads SGHTA; CDR2 reads FQGNSA. CDR3 sequence (DNA): TGTGCCAGCAGCTTATTCCTAGCGGGGGGCGGGGAGACCCAGTACTTC. It is translated as CASSLFLAGGGETQYF.